This T cell receptor beta chain was profiled in a study of cytomegalovirus exposure and HLA in healthy donors. Study-wide points: Excluded were some V segments that proved indistinguishable, including TRBV6-2 and TRBV6-3. Most CMV-associated TCR beta chains appeared HLA-restricted in a later analysis.

This clone was counted a few times. Its antigen is still unknown. This CDR3 is 14 amino acids long. Trimming left V 0 bases short and J 5 bases short, with 10 bases between. Germline-derived CDR1 and CDR2 are LNHNV and YYDKDF (reference sequence). The PCR contained 60 Vbeta and 13 Jbeta primers. The table came from immunoSEQ multiplex PCR; TCRdb's copy has only in-frame clones and leaves some out. The sample carries about 130,000 clones, approximately 78% recorded once. Sequencing was done on a sample of PBMCs. This clonotype was obtained from a human donor in good health. J is TRBJ1-1 and V is TRBV15; D is unresolved. As DNA, the CDR3 is TGTGCCACCAGCAGAGATTATGCGGGTACTGAAGCTTTCTTT. Translation: CATSRDYAGTEAFF.